These 14 T cell receptor beta chains share one sample of origin, sequenced in a study of CD8+ T cells in alopecia areata. Treatment: oral pan-JAK inhibitor, 5-10 mg twice daily. RNA, once extracted, was reverse transcribed into cDNA for use as the sequencing template. The repertoire was sequenced with immunoSEQ multiplex PCR; TCRdb's copy has only in-frame clones and lacks some. The table lists roughly 120,000 clones, approximately 52% of them singletons. Sample: CD8+ T cells sorted from blood, taken at week 4, from a patient treated with tofacitinib. These receptors came from a human donor with alopecia areata.

The chain joins TRBV27 to TRBJ1-5; D gene ambiguous. Trimming removed 0 bases from V and 5 bases from J, with 5 bases in between. This CDR3 contains 13 residues. Germline-derived CDR1 and CDR2 are MNHEY and SMNVEV (reference sequence). CDR3 bases: TGTGCCAGCAGTTTATCGGCCCATCAGCCCCAGCATTTT. Translated: CASSLSAHQPQHF.

The rearrangement links TRBV4-1 to TRBJ2-1; D not certain. The CDR3 is 16 residues long. From germline, CDR1 is MGHRA and CDR2 YSYEKL. The germline V and J ends were trimmed by 3 bases and 4 bases, with 16 bases remaining between them. CDR3: CASSQAATSTYNEQFF. The DNA of the CDR3 is TGCGCCAGCAGCCAGGCAGCGACAAGTACTTACAATGAGCAGTTCTTC.

This clone was seen a few times. V and J are TRBV30 and TRBJ1-1; perhaps TRBD1 as D (5 bases). This CDR3 has 14 residues. From germline, CDR1 is GTSNPN and CDR2 SVGIG (reference sequence). V was trimmed by 0 bases and J by 1 base, leaving 9 bases between them. The CDR3 DNA reads as TGTGCCTGGAGTGTTTATGGGGGGAACACTGAAGCTTTCTTT. Amino acids: CAWSVYGGNTEAFF.

This sequence joins TRBV29-1 and TRBJ2-7; weak D call: TRBD2 (5 bases). Germline V lookup: CDR1 SQVTM, CDR2 ANQGSEA. The CDR3 is 14 residues long. Trimming took 4 bases from V and 4 from J, leaving 17 bases between them. CDR3 residues: CSVVVVAMGYEQYF. The CDR3 nucleotides are TGCAGCGTTGTGGTGGTAGCGATGGGTTACGAGCAGTACTTC.

The chain carries TRBV4-1 and TRBJ1-5; D perhaps matches TRBD1 (6 bases). Germline assignment: CDR1 MGHRA and CDR2 YSYEKL. V shed 1 base and J shed 6 bases, with 7 bases lying between them. This CDR3 comprises 13 residues. CDR3 in amino acids: CASSQGGAQPQHF. The CDR3 coding sequence is TGCGCCAGCAGCCAAGGGGGGGCTCAGCCCCAGCATTTT.

V gene TRBV25-1 combines with J gene TRBJ1-4; D may be TRBD1 (6 bases). Trimming stripped 3 bases from V and 7 bases from J, with 15 bases between. Germline CDR1 MGHDK, CDR2 SYGVNS. The CDR3 spans 15 residues. The CDR3 DNA reads TGTGCCAGCAGTGAGGAACAGGGCTGGGGTGAAAAACTGTTTTTT. Its translation: CASSEEQGWGEKLFF. The entire variable domain, with the rest obtained from reference TRBV25-1 and TRBJ1-4, is as follows: EADIYQTPRYLVIGTGKKITLECSQTMGHDKMYWYQQDPGMELHLIHYSYGVNSTEKGDLSSESTVSRIRTEHFPLTLESARPSHTSQYLCASSEEQGWGEKLFFGSGTQLSVL.

This rearrangement joins TRBV5-4 to TRBJ2-7; D is uncertain. Trimming took off 0 bases at V and 2 bases at J, with 9 bases between the two ends. Looked up from germline, CDR1 is SGHNT and CDR2 is YYREEE (reference sequence). This CDR3 is built from 14 residues. The CDR3 reads CASSLDMGTYEQYF. The CDR3 DNA follows: TGTGCCAGCAGCTTGGACATGGGGACCTACGAGCAGTACTTC.

The CDR3 DNA follows: TGTGCCAGCAGGGAACAGCTGGGCGGCTACACCTTC. Amino acids: CASREQLGGYTF. The genes are TRBV27 and TRBJ1-2; D not certain. V was clipped by 6 bases and J by 8 bases, with 13 bases between them. Looked up from germline, CDR1 is MNHEY and CDR2 is SMNVEV (reference sequence). The CDR3 runs to 12 residues.

This rearrangement joins TRBV4-1 to TRBJ1-1; TRBD1 might be the D (5 bases). CDR1 is MGHRA and CDR2 is YSYEKL in the germline V gene. The CDR3 extends over 15 amino acids. V lost 3 bases to trimming and J lost 1 base, with 12 bases between them. CDR3 residues: CASSQSPGQNTEAFF. The CDR3 region has the DNA TGCGCCAGCAGCCAGAGCCCCGGACAGAACACTGAAGCTTTCTTT.

Regarding this clone: At the DNA level, this CDR3 is encoded by other sequences in the same sample as well. The rearrangement joins TRBV29-1 to TRBJ1-2; D gene uncertain. Per the germline V gene, CDR1 is SQVTM and CDR2 is ANQGSEA. V was trimmed by 2 bases and J by 3 bases, leaving 7 bases between them. The CDR3 runs to 12 residues. The CDR3 sequence: CSVESADYGYTF. DNA for the CDR3: TGCAGCGTTGAATCGGCAGACTATGGCTACACCTTC.

The genes are TRBV29-1 and TRBJ1-1; D is unresolved. Trimming removed 7 bases at V and 5 bases at J, with 20 bases between. The germline V gene encodes CDR1 SQVTM and CDR2 ANQGSEA. This CDR3 is built from 14 residues. The CDR3 DNA follows: TGCAGCGGTAGTAATTGGGGTGTTTTGACTGAAGCTTTCTTT. Amino acid sequence: CSGSNWGVLTEAFF. The complete variable domain, with remaining parts taken from reference TRBV29-1 and TRBJ1-1, reads SAVISQKPSRDICQRGTSLTIQCQVDSQVTMMFWYRQQPGQSLTLIATANQGSEATYESGFVIDKFPISRPNLTFSTLTVSNMSPEDSSIYLCSGSNWGVLTEAFFGQGTRLTVV.

The rearrangement links TRBV29-1 to TRBJ1-3, with D unresolved. Germline-derived CDR1 and CDR2 are SQVTM and ANQGSEA. Trimming removed 5 bases from V and 0 bases from J, with 14 bases in between. The CDR3 spans 15 residues. The CDR3 sequence is CSVKAITLSGNTIYF. The CDR3 DNA reads TGCAGCGTTAAGGCAATAACACTCTCTGGAAACACCATATATTTT.

The sample holds a few counts of this clone. This chain links TRBV11-2 with TRBJ2-7, with D unresolved. This CDR3 is built from 13 residues. Trimming stripped 0 bases from V and 3 bases from J, with 6 bases between. Germline V gene sequence: CDR1 SGHAT, CDR2 FQNNGV. The chain's CDR3 is CASSLEGNYEQYF. CDR3 in DNA: TGTGCCAGCAGCTTAGAGGGGAACTACGAGCAGTACTTC.

This clone was seen a few times. The rearrangement joins TRBV29-1 to TRBJ2-2; D is unclear. Trimming stripped 5 bases from V and 6 bases from J, with 4 bases between. Germline V gene lookup returns CDR1 SQVTM and CDR2 ANQGSEA. This CDR3 is built from 10 residues. This chain's CDR3 is CSVLAGELFF. In DNA form, the CDR3 reads TGCAGCGTTCTCGCCGGGGAGCTGTTTTTT.